The source of this T cell receptor (beta chain) is a study of blood T cell repertoires in COVID-19. The protocol was immunoSEQ multiplex PCR, while the TCRdb copy is restricted to in-frame clones and leaves out a portion. The sample contains 250,000 or so clones, 86% of which appear only once. CDR3 length equals 14 residues. Trimming removed 1 base at V and 3 bases at J, with 9 bases between. Per the germline V gene, CDR1 is LGHNA and CDR2 is YNFKEQ. Material for sequencing was PBMCs or T cells enriched from blood (not recorded which). The V call is TRBV4-2, the J call TRBJ1-1; D is unresolved. The sequence was obtained from a man aged 35-49 years who had recovered from COVID-19. In DNA form, the CDR3 reads TGTGCCAGCAGCCAAGTCGGGGAAGACACTGAAGCTTTCTTT. Amino acids: CASSQVGEDTEAFF.